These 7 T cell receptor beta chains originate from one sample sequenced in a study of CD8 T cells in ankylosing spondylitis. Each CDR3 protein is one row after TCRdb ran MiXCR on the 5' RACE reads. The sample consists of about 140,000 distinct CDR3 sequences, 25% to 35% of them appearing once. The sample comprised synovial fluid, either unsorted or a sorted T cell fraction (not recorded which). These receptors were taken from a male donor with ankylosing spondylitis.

The CDR3 bases are TGTGCCAGCAGCCAAGATTCAGGGCTCTACAATGAGCAGTTCTTC. This gives the protein CASSQDSGLYNEQFF. The chain recombines TRBV3-1 with TRBJ2-1; a possible D gene is TRBD1 (5 bases). CDR1 is LGHDT and CDR2 is YNNKEL in the germline V gene (reference sequence). The length of the CDR3 is 15 residues. The germline V and J ends were trimmed by 0 bases and 3 bases, with 9 bases remaining between them.

CDR3 residues: CASSSGGVTEAFF. DNA of the CDR3: TGTGCCAGCAGCTCTGGGGGGGTTACTGAAGCTTTCTTT. The chain has TRBV27 and TRBJ1-1, with D possibly TRBD1 on 5 matching bases. Between the trimmed V and J ends, which lost 6 bases and 5 bases, there was a span of 13 bases. The CDR3 runs 13 residues. The germline gives CDR1 MNHEY, CDR2 SMNVEV (reference sequence).

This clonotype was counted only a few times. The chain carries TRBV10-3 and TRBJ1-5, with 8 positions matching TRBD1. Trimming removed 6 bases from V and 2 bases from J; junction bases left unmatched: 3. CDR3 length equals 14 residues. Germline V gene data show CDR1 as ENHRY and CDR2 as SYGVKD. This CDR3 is CAISGQGGNQPQHF. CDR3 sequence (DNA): TGTGCCATCAGCGGACAGGGTGGCAATCAGCCCCAGCATTTT.

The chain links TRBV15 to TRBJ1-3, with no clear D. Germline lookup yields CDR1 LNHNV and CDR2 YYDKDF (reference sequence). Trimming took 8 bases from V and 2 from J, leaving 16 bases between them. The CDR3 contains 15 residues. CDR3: CATCLCWWPGNTIYF. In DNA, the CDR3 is TGTGCCACCTGCCTCTGCTGGTGGCCTGGAAACACCATATATTTT.

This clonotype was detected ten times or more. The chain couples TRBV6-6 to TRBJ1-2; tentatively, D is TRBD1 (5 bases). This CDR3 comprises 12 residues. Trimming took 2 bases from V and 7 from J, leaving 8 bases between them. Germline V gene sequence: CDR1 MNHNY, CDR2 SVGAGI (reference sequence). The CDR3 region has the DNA TGTGCCAGCAGTTACGGGACTGGTGGCTACACCTTC. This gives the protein CASSYGTGGYTF.

Here the CDR3 reads CASSLFSGANVLTF. The CDR3 DNA reads as TGTGCCAGCAGTTTATTTTCCGGGGCCAACGTCCTGACTTTC. The chain has TRBV27 and TRBJ2-6; D gene unclear. The CDR3 is made up of 14 amino acids. With 1 base removed from V and 4 bases from J, the gap between germline ends came to 5 bases. The V gene's germline CDR1 is MNHEY and CDR2 SMNVEV (reference sequence). The whole variable domain, filled in from reference TRBV27 and TRBJ2-6, reads EAQVTQNPRYLITVTGKKLTVTCSQNMNHEYMSWYRQDPGLGLRQIYYSMNVEVTDKGDVPEGYKVSRKEKRNFPLILESPSPNQTSLYFCASSLFSGANVLTFGAGSRLTVL.

CDR3 region: CASSQDRVGAAYEQYF. CDR3 nucleotides: TGCGCCAGCAGCCAAGATCGGGTGGGGGCGGCCTACGAGCAGTACTTC. The chain employs TRBV4-3 and TRBJ2-7, with D maybe TRBD1 (6 bases). Germline CDR1 LGHNA, CDR2 YSLEER. Trimming shortened V by 0 bases and J by 2 bases, and 14 bases separated the two germline ends. CDR3 length: 16 residues.